The sequence of this T cell receptor beta chain was determined in a study of post-analysis software for immune sequencing data. Whole-study findings and limits: Comparison of patients with controls showed roughly five TRBV segments more frequent in patients, TRBV5-6, TRBV5-1 and TRBV20-1 among them.

Germline CDR1 SGHTA, CDR2 FQGTGA. The CDR3 is made up of 13 amino acids. V was trimmed by 0 bases and J by 7 bases, leaving 7 bases between them. Built from TCR beta cDNA, the libraries had unique molecular identifiers in them. TCRdb reprocessed the PCR reads with MiXCR, giving one entry per CDR3 protein. This table holds hundreds of thousands of distinct CDR3 sequences, 55% to 60% found once. Turning to this clonotype: What it binds is not known.

The gene calls are TRBV7-3 and TRBJ1-5, with a tentative D call TRBD1 (5 bases). Material: blood. This clonotype was obtained from a girl aged 2-15 years with multiple sclerosis. CDR3: CASSLTSGQPQHF. CDR3 DNA sequence: TGTGCCAGCAGCTTAACGTCAGGGCAGCCCCAGCATTTT.